Shown below are 18 T cell receptor beta chains from a single sample sequenced in a study of T cell responses to AZD1222 COVID-19 vaccine. Only in-frame clones appear in the TCRdb table, and some are missing; sequencing was by immunoSEQ multiplex PCR. Seen here are some 130,000 clones, 70% to 90% observed once, and the top ten hold 1.9%. The source was peripheral blood, collected on day 0 of AZD1222 vaccination. The receptors derive from an adult in good health.

This clone came up a few times. The chain employs TRBV7-6 and TRBJ2-7; D is possibly TRBD1 (5 bases). The germline V gene has CDR1 SGHVS and CDR2 FNYEAQ. V lost 3 bases to trimming and J lost 2 bases, with 11 bases between them. The CDR3 totals 14 residues. The CDR3 sequence is CASSFRVGAYEQYF. The CDR3 DNA follows: TGTGCCAGCAGCTTCAGGGTGGGTGCCTACGAGCAGTACTTC. Looking up the rest from reference TRBV7-6 and TRBJ2-7 gives the full variable domain: GAGVSQSPRYKVTKRGQDVALRCDPISGHVSLYWYRQALGQGPEFLTYFNYEAQQDKSGLPNDRFSAERPEGSISTLTIQRTEQRDSAMYRCASSFRVGAYEQYFGPGTRLTVT.

The chain recombines TRBV9 with TRBJ1-1, with 9 bases fitting TRBD1. CDR1 and CDR2 from the germline V gene are SGDLS and YYNGEE. CDR3 length: 15 residues. The V segment lost 3 bases and the J segment 6 bases; nucleotides outside the gene matches: 9. The CDR3 DNA reads TGTGCCAGCAGCGCCCGTACAGGGGGCGAGTCTGAAGCTTTCTTT. Translating it yields CASSARTGGESEAFF. Drawing the rest from reference TRBV9 and TRBJ1-1, the complete variable domain is DSGVTQTPKHLITATGQRVTLRCSPRSGDLSVYWYQQSLDQGLQFLIQYYNGEERAKGNILERFSAQQFPDLHSELNLSSLELGDSALYFCASSARTGGESEAFFGQGTRLTVV.

The rearrangement links TRBV19 to TRBJ2-2; no clear D. Looked up from germline, CDR1 is LNHDA and CDR2 is SQIVND (reference sequence). The CDR3 runs to 16 residues. Deletions cut 5 bases from V and 0 bases from J, with 13 bases between. CDR3 sequence (DNA): TGTGCCAGTAGTCTCCGGACCGCTACGAACACCGGGGAGCTGTTTTTT. It translates to CASSLRTATNTGELFF.

J is TRBJ2-1 and V is TRBV24-1; 8 bases align to TRBD2. This CDR3 is built from 17 residues. The V gene end was trimmed by 5 bases and the J gene end by 6 bases; junction bases not matched to a gene: 14. Germline-derived CDR1 and CDR2 are KGHDR and SFDVKD. The CDR3 DNA is TGTGCCACCAGTGGGCGTGAAGCGGGAGTGGGGGGCAATGAGCAGTTCTTC. Translation gives CATSGREAGVGGNEQFF.

The chain has TRBV30 and TRBJ1-2, with D unresolved. The CDR3 runs 16 residues. V was cut by 2 bases and J by 1 base, with 17 bases left in between. Germline values: CDR1 GTSNPN, CDR2 SVGIG (reference sequence). CDR3 residues: CAWSLPTGRHNYGYTF. CDR3 coding DNA: TGTGCCTGGAGTTTGCCGACGGGCCGTCATAACTATGGCTACACCTTC.

The genes are TRBV5-1 and TRBJ1-1; D uncertain. Germline CDR1 is SGHRS and CDR2 is YFSETQ. Trimming took 4 bases from V and 1 from J, leaving 11 bases between them. The length of the CDR3 is 14 residues. CDR3 sequence reads: CASSPRGGNTEAFF. CDR3 sequence (DNA): TGCGCCAGCAGCCCACGTGGTGGGAACACTGAAGCTTTCTTT.

Here the CDR3 reads CASSLVVGYGNYGYTF. CDR3 nucleotides: TGTGCCAGCAGCTTAGTGGTAGGGTATGGGAACTATGGCTACACCTTC. This sequence joins TRBV7-2 and TRBJ1-2; D is unclear. There are 16 residues in the CDR3. V was clipped by 1 base and J by 2 bases, with 14 bases between them. Germline loops: CDR1 SGHTA, CDR2 FQGNSA.

The chain links TRBV6-5 to TRBJ1-1; 8 positions match TRBD1. Germline V gene sequence: CDR1 MNHEY, CDR2 SVGAGI. The V segment lost 6 bases and the J segment 6 bases; nucleotides outside the gene matches: 6. The CDR3 spans 13 residues. Written as DNA, the CDR3 is TGTGCCAGCAGCCCCATACAGGGGGCTGAAGCTTTCTTT. Translating gives CASSPIQGAEAFF.

The rearrangement links TRBV28 to TRBJ2-1; D possibly corresponds to TRBD1 (5 bases). CDR3 length: 14 amino acids. Germline CDR1 reads MDHEN; CDR2 reads SYDVKM. The V and J ends lost 8 bases and 3 bases respectively, with 14 bases between them. The CDR3 region is CASLSRGSYNEQFF. In DNA form, the CDR3 reads TGTGCCAGCCTCTCAAGGGGCAGCTACAATGAGCAGTTCTTC. Looking up the rest from reference TRBV28 and TRBJ2-1 gives the full variable domain: DVKVTQSSRYLVKRTGEKVFLECVQDMDHENMFWYRQDPGLGLRLIYFSYDVKMKEKGDIPEGYSVSREKKERFSLILESASTNQTSMYLCASLSRGSYNEQFFGPGTRLTVL.

V gene TRBV6-5 combines with J gene TRBJ1-5, with unresolved D. Trimming removed 7 bases from V and 6 bases from J, with 10 bases in between. Germline assignment: CDR1 MNHEY and CDR2 SVGAGI. The CDR3 is made up of 12 amino acids. The chain's CDR3 is CASNNPRQPQHF. The CDR3 DNA follows: TGTGCCAGCAACAATCCCCGTCAGCCCCAGCATTTT.

This clone showed up just once. The rearrangement joins TRBV5-1 to TRBJ2-1, with D perhaps TRBD1 or TRBD2 (6 bases each). Germline values: CDR1 SGHRS, CDR2 YFSETQ. Trimming cost V 3 bases and J 0 bases, with 25 bases left between them. The length of the CDR3 is 20 residues. The CDR3: CASSSIGTGARESSYNEQFF. CDR3 DNA sequence: TGCGCCAGCAGCTCCATAGGGACGGGGGCGAGGGAGAGCTCCTACAATGAGCAGTTCTTC.

The chain couples TRBV20-1 to TRBJ2-1; D is unresolved. Germline loops: CDR1 DFQATT, CDR2 SNEGSKA (reference sequence). Trimming removed 4 bases at V and 10 bases at J, with 8 bases between. This CDR3 region has 10 residues. The CDR3 loop reads CSATVHEQFF. CDR3 in DNA: TGCAGTGCTACGGTTCACGAGCAGTTCTTC.

The gene calls are TRBV7-9 and TRBJ2-1; D may be TRBD1 (5 bases). The CDR3 is 12 amino acids. V was trimmed by 5 bases and J by 15 bases, leaving 17 bases between them. CDR1 and CDR2 from the germline V gene are SEHNR and FQNEAQ (reference sequence). Here the CDR3 reads CASSPTETRRFF. The CDR3 DNA reads as TGTGCCAGCAGCCCGACAGAGACTCGTCGGTTCTTC.

This rearrangement joins TRBV28 to TRBJ1-2; D not resolved. Deletions cut 6 bases from V and 9 bases from J, with 8 bases between. Germline CDR1 reads MDHEN; CDR2 reads SYDVKM. The CDR3 is 10 amino acids. CDR3 loop: CASRDYRYTF. In nucleotides, the CDR3 is TGTGCCAGCAGGGATTACCGCTACACCTTC.

V is TRBV5-4 and J is TRBJ2-7; possibly TRBD1 for D (5 bases). CDR1 SGHNT and CDR2 YYREEE come from the germline V gene (reference sequence). The V end was cut by 0 bases, the J end by 5 bases, with 15 bases between. This CDR3 contains 15 residues. The CDR3 nucleotides are TGTGCCAGCAGCTTGGATGTAGGGGAATCAGACGAGCAGTACTTC. Translation: CASSLDVGESDEQYF.

This clone was seen only a few times. The V call is TRBV4-1, the J call TRBJ1-2; D ambiguous. CDR1 and CDR2 from the germline V gene are MGHRA and YSYEKL. V was pared by 0 bases and J by 7 bases, with 15 bases between. The CDR3 runs 15 residues. The CDR3 sequence is CASSQDSRARRGYTF. As DNA, the CDR3 is TGCGCCAGCAGCCAAGATAGCCGGGCGCGCCGTGGCTACACCTTC.

This clone was seen a few times. The chain employs TRBV6-1 and TRBJ2-5, with 7 bases matching TRBD1. CDR3 size: 16 residues. CDR1 and CDR2 (germline): MNHNS, SASEGT. Trimming took 4 bases from V and 5 from J; bases not matched to a gene: 13. CDR3: CASSAVKGAFEETQYF. In DNA, the CDR3 is TGTGCCAGCAGTGCAGTGAAGGGGGCTTTCGAGGAGACCCAGTACTTC.

This clone was detected once. The chain has TRBV5-1 and TRBJ1-2, with D maybe TRBD1 (5 bases). The V end lost 0 bases, the J end lost 8 bases, and 8 bases lay between the germline ends. This CDR3 region has 12 residues. The V gene's germline CDR1 is SGHRS and CDR2 YFSETQ. The CDR3 here is CASSLAGDGYTF. CDR3 sequence (DNA): TGCGCCAGCAGCTTGGCGGGGGACGGCTACACCTTC.